This TCR beta chain was found in a study of T cell responses to AZD1222 COVID-19 vaccine. About the study: Some second doses came at about 4 weeks and others at about 12 weeks; these were pooled.

This clone occurred once. The antigen remains undetermined. Sequencing was performed with immunoSEQ multiplex PCR; in TCRdb, only in-frame clones are kept and a portion is missing. Of 100,000 to 130,000 clones detected, around 90% appear once; the ten largest clones hold 6.5% to 8%. Study-wide results and caveats: Epitopes outside B.1.351 and B.1.1.7 mutated regions reportedly drew nearly half of spike TCRs. Spike-specific TCR breadth rose after two AZD1222 doses, and depth rose as well. The sample set comprised mostly white British donors with more females, and clonal diversity was possibly underestimated.

Germline loops: CDR1 SGHTA, CDR2 FQGNSA. The CDR3 spans 17 residues. V was clipped by 2 bases and J by 5 bases, with 20 bases between them. Source: peripheral blood, taken on day 0 of AZD1222 vaccination. The sequence was collected from an adult in good health. The chain combines TRBV7-2 with TRBJ2-3; tentative D call: TRBD2 (7 bases). CDR3 sequence reads: CASSLRGAGVNGDTQYF. The CDR3 nucleotides are TGTGCCAGCAGCTTAAGGGGGGCGGGAGTCAATGGAGATACGCAGTATTTT.